This TCR beta chain was documented in a study of T cells in Graves' hyperthyroidism and ophthalmopathy. TCR beta CDR3 sequences were amplified from RNA transcripts. The study used the HTBI primer set for a first-round RT-PCR of the TCR CDR3. MiXCR, run by TCRdb on the multiplex PCR reads, gives a single entry per CDR3 protein. The sample lists 400,000 to 600,000 distinct CDR3 sequences, 20% occurring once. V shed 6 bases and J shed 2 bases, with 29 bases lying between them. Germline V gene sequence: CDR1 MRHNA, CDR2 SNTAGT. The CDR3 extends over 20 amino acids. The chain combines TRBV6-4 with TRBJ1-3; D is possibly TRBD1 (6 bases). The sequenced sample was blood. The origin of this receptor is a man younger than 30 with Graves' hyperthyroidism. CDR3 loop: CASRQYNIPGQLFTGNTIYF. The CDR3 bases are TGTGCCAGCAGACAATACAATATCCCGGGACAACTTTTTACTGGAAACACCATATATTTT.